The 11 T cell receptor beta chains reported below all come from one sample, sequenced in a study of T cells after yellow fever vaccination. TCRdb used MiXCR to reprocess the 5' RACE reads, holding one entry per CDR3 protein. The table has approximately 510,000 distinct CDR3 sequences, 21% seen once. The starting material was PBMCs, obtained roughly 20 days after the first yellow fever vaccination. All receptors derive from a young man who received the YFV17D yellow fever vaccine.

CDR3 DNA sequence: TGCGCCAGCAGACCCACTGGGACTTCGAATGGCTACACCTTC. Its translation is CASRPTGTSNGYTF. J is TRBJ1-2 and V is TRBV5-1; D might be TRBD1 (5 bases). This CDR3 is built from 14 residues. The V gene's germline CDR1 is SGHRS and CDR2 YFSETQ. Trimming shortened V by 5 bases and J by 6 bases, and 17 bases separated the two germline ends.

This clonotype was recorded a few times. The V and J genes are TRBV20-1 and TRBJ2-7; D uncertain. The V end was cut by 1 base, the J end by 2 bases, with 9 bases between. The CDR3 runs 13 residues. Germline V gives CDR1 DFQATT, CDR2 SNEGSKA (reference sequence). The chain's CDR3 is CSARVVGTYEQYV. DNA of the CDR3: TGCAGTGCTAGAGTTGTCGGAACCTACGAGCAGTACGTC.

This clonotype was recorded a few times. The J gene is TRBJ2-7, the V gene TRBV7-2; D is unresolved. CDR3 length: 15 residues. Per germline, CDR1 SGHTA and CDR2 FQGNSA. V was clipped by 4 bases and J by 2 bases, with 15 bases between them. The CDR3 reads CASSSVGFNTYEQYF. CDR3 nucleotides: TGTGCCAGCAGCTCTGTGGGGTTCAATACCTACGAGCAGTACTTC. The entire variable domain, with the rest obtained from reference TRBV7-2 and TRBJ2-7, is as follows: GAGVSQSPSNKVTEKGKDVELRCDPISGHTALYWYRQSLGQGLEFLIYFQGNSAPDKSGLPSDRFSAERTGGSVSTLTIQRTQQEDSAVYLCASSSVGFNTYEQYFGPGTRLTVT.

This rearrangement joins TRBV18 to TRBJ2-5; D might be TRBD2 (6 bases). In germline, CDR1 is KGHSH, CDR2 LQKENI. CDR3 size: 15 residues. V lost 1 base, J lost 5 bases, and 14 bases lay in between. CDR3 nucleotides: TGTGCCAGCTCACCACGGGCCCTGGAGGGGGAGACCCAGTACTTC. It translates to CASSPRALEGETQYF.

This chain links TRBV20-1 with TRBJ1-2; 10 positions match TRBD1. V was clipped by 6 bases and J by 5 bases; unmatched bases: 6. From germline, CDR1 is DFQATT and CDR2 SNEGSKA (reference sequence). This CDR3 region has 13 residues. The CDR3 region is CSAQRQGAYGYTF. In nucleotides, the CDR3 is TGCAGTGCGCAGAGACAGGGGGCGTATGGCTACACCTTC.

This clonotype appeared a few times. The J gene is TRBJ2-6, the V gene TRBV6-1; D remains unclear. V was pared by 1 base and J by 1 base, with 8 bases between. This CDR3 is built from 16 residues. Germline assignment: CDR1 MNHNS and CDR2 SASEGT. CDR3 nucleotides: TGTGCCAGCAGTGAAGGTTGGGGATCTGGGGCCAACGTCCTGACTTTC. This translates into CASSEGWGSGANVLTF.

This clonotype was recorded a few times. This sequence joins TRBV5-1 and TRBJ2-2, with D possibly matching TRBD2 (7 bases). Germline CDR1 SGHRS, CDR2 YFSETQ. Trimming took 2 bases from V and 7 from J, leaving 12 bases between them. The CDR3 extends over 14 amino acids. The CDR3, as DNA: TGCGCCAGCAGCTTCGGGGGGCCGGACGGGGAGCTGTTTTTT. It is translated as CASSFGGPDGELFF.

This clonotype was seen more than once but under ten times. This chain joins TRBV20-1 and TRBJ2-3; 11 bases match TRBD2. Germline V gives CDR1 DFQATT, CDR2 SNEGSKA (reference sequence). Trimming took 2 bases from V and 4 from J; bases not matched to a gene: 2. The CDR3 extends over 14 amino acids. The CDR3 loop is CSARKTSGADTQYF. The CDR3 bases are TGCAGTGCTAGAAAGACTAGCGGGGCAGATACGCAGTATTTT.

The rearrangement uses TRBV6-2 or TRBV6-3 and TRBJ2-5; D is possibly TRBD1 (6 bases). This CDR3 comprises 13 residues. CDR1 is MNHEY, CDR2 SVGEGT, per germline. The germline V and J ends were trimmed by 4 bases and 3 bases, with 9 bases remaining between them. CDR3 coding DNA: TGTGCCAGCAGTTCGTACAGGGAAGAGACCCAGTACTTC. This codes for CASSSYREETQYF.

The rearrangement joins TRBV20-1 to TRBJ2-1; 9 bases are a match to TRBD1. J was trimmed by 4 bases and V by 5 bases; bases with no gene match: 6. CDR1 DFQATT and CDR2 SNEGSKA come from the germline V gene (reference sequence). CDR3 size: 14 residues. The DNA for the CDR3 is TGCAGTGCTTCGCCGGGACAGGGATACAATGAGCAGTTCTTC. Its protein is CSASPGQGYNEQFF.

This chain uses TRBV27 with TRBJ1-6, with 9 bases matching TRBD1. Germline trimming cut 7 bases from V and 9 bases from J; bases unmatched to any gene: 7. Germline V gives CDR1 MNHEY, CDR2 SMNVEV (reference sequence). The CDR3 totals 14 residues. The CDR3 spells CASTSGQGGSPLHF. The CDR3 DNA is TGTGCCAGCACTTCGGGACAGGGCGGTTCACCCCTCCACTTT.